Listed below are T cell receptor beta chains from one sample, sequenced in a study of shared clonotypes between healthy human individuals. The data were produced by immunoSEQ multiplex PCR, yet TCRdb's version contains in-frame clones alone and is incomplete. Seen here are 950,000 to 1,100,000 clones, around four fifths observed once, and the top ten hold about 1.5%. Sample: memory CD4+ T cells sorted from blood. The origin of the receptors is a man younger than 35 in good health. Each CDR3 is given with its conserved first and last residue. D genes are given only for firm matches. Clone size is stated in some rows and not others, as once, few, many or a class when expanded.

.,TRBD2,TRBV10-3,TRBJ2-7,TGTGCCATCAGAAATAGCGGGAGTTACGAGCAGTACTTC,CAIRNSGSYEQYF
.,.,TRBV29-1,TRBJ2-7,TGCAGCGTCGACGACAGCCACGGCTACGAGCAGTACTTC,CSVDDSHGYEQYF
once,.,TRBV7-2,TRBJ2-3,TGTGCCAGCAGCTTCGGAGGGACCCTAAGCACAGATACGCAGTATTTT,CASSFGGTLSTDTQYF
.,TRBD2,TRBV10-3,TRBJ2-3,TGTGCCAGCGGGACTAGCGCAGATACGCAGTATTTT,CASGTSADTQYF
.,.,TRBV4-3,TRBJ2-5,TGCGCCAGCAGCCAAGATAGGCAGCGGGAGACCCAGTACTTC,CASSQDRQRETQYF
.,TRBD2,TRBV9,TRBJ2-1,TGTGCCAGCAGCGTAAGACTAGCGGGGTACAATGAGCAGTTCTTC,CASSVRLAGYNEQFF
.,TRBD1,TRBV5-1,TRBJ1-2,TGCGCCAGCAGCTCAGGACAGGGAGGATATGGCTACACCTTC,CASSSGQGGYGYTF
.,.,TRBV7-6,TRBJ2-5,TGTGCCAGCAGCGGCTGGGGGGAGACCCAGTACTTC,CASSGWGETQYF
.,.,TRBV28,TRBJ1-1,TGTGCCAGCAGTTTGGGGGGAGTGAACACTGAAGCTTTCTTT,CASSLGGVNTEAFF
.,.,TRBV4-3,TRBJ1-2,TGCGCCAGCAGCCAAGAGCCCATAGTTGATGGCTACACCTTC,CASSQEPIVDGYTF